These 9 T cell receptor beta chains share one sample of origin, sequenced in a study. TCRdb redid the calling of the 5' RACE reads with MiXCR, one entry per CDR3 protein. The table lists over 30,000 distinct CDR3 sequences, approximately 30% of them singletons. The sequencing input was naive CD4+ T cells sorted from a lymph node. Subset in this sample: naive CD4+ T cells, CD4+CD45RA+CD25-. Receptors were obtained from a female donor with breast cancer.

CDR3 loop: CASSWTRQGEQYF. Here the CDR3 DNA reads TGCGCCAGCAGCTGGACTAGACAGGGCGAGCAGTACTTC. The rearrangement uses TRBV5-1 and TRBJ2-7; TRBD1 or TRBD2 may be the D gene (7 bases each). This CDR3 contains 13 residues. Germline loops: CDR1 SGHRS, CDR2 YFSETQ. Between the trimmed V and J ends, which lost 3 bases and 6 bases, there was a span of 13 bases.

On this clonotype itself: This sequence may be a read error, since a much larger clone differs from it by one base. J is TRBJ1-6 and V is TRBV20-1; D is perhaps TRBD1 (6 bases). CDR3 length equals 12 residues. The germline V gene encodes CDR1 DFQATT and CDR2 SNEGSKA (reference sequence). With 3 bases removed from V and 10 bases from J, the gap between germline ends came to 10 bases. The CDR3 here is CSASTGSSPLHF. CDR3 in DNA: TGCAGTGCTAGTACAGGGTCGTCACCCCTCCACTTT.

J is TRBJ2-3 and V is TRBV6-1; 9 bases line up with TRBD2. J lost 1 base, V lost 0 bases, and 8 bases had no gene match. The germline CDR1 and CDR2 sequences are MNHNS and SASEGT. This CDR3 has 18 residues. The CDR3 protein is CASSEAAAGGSGTDTQYF. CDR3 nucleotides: TGTGCCAGCAGTGAAGCCGCAGCGGGAGGATCTGGCACAGATACGCAGTATTTT.

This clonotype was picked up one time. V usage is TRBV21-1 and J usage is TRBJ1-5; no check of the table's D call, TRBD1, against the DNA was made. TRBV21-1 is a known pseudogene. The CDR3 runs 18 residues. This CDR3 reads CASSKNHPALISNQPQHF. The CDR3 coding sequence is TGTGCCAGCAGCAAAAATCACCCCGCCCTGATTAGCAATCAGCCCCAGCATTTT.

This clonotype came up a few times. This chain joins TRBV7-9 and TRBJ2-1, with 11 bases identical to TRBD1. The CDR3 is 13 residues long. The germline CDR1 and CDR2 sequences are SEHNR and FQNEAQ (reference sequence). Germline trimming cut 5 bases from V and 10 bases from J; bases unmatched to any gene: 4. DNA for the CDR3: TGTGCCAGCAGCGAACGGACAGGGGGCGAGCAGTTCTTC. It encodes CASSERTGGEQFF.

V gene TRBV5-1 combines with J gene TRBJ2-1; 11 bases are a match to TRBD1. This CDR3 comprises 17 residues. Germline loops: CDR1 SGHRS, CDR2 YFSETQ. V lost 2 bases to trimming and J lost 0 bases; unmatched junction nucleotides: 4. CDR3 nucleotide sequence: TGCGCCAGCAGCTTAAGGACAGGGGGCAGCTCCTACAATGAGCAGTTCTTC. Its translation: CASSLRTGGSSYNEQFF.

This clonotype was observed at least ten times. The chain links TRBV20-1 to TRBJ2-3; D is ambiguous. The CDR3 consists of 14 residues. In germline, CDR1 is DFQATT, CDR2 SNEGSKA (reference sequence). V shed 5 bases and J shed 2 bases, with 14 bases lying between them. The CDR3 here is CSAEQTQLTDTQYF. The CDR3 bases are TGCAGTGCTGAACAGACTCAACTCACAGATACGCAGTATTTT.

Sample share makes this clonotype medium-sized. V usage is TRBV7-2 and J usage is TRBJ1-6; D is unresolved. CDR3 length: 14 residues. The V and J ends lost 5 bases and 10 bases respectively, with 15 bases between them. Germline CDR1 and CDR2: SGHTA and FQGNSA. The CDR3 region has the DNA TGTGCCAGCAGCGTATCCACCTCTGGGTCACCCCTCCACTTT. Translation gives CASSVSTSGSPLHF.

The CDR3: CASSPRDVYNEQFF. The CDR3 nucleotides are TGTGCCAGCTCACCCAGGGACGTTTACAATGAGCAGTTCTTC. The gene calls are TRBV18 and TRBJ2-1, with D possibly being TRBD1 or TRBD2 (5 bases each). CDR1 and CDR2 (germline): KGHSH, LQKENI. Trimming cost V 3 bases and J 4 bases, with 10 bases left between them. There are 14 residues in the CDR3.